A single sample is the source of the 2 T cell receptor beta chains below, sequenced in a study of CD8 T cells in Susac syndrome. Random hexamers primed reverse transcription of roughly 0.5 to 1 ug RNA. One entry per CDR3 protein, called by TCRdb with MiXCR from the immunoSEQ multiplex PCR reads. The data show 180,000 or so distinct CDR3 sequences, with about 96% seen just once and 0.085% to 0.095% held by the top ten. The specimen sequenced was CD4+ T cells from PBMCs. The source of these receptors is a human donor with multiple sclerosis.

CDR3 sequence: CAWSVAGANVLTF. The CDR3 nucleotides read TGTGCCTGGAGCGTTGCGGGGGCCAACGTCCTGACTTTC. This rearrangement joins TRBV30 to TRBJ2-6; D is undetermined. V shed 3 bases and J shed 4 bases, with 7 bases lying between them. This CDR3 has 13 residues. Germline-derived CDR1 and CDR2 are GTSNPN and SVGIG (reference sequence).

The CDR3, as DNA: TGCGCCAGCAGCCAAGACACTAGGGGAGGCTACACCTTC. Translated, it gives CASSQDTRGGYTF. The chain has TRBV4-1 and TRBJ1-2; the D gene is possibly TRBD1 (5 bases). V was shortened by 0 bases and J by 8 bases, with 10 bases between the two germline ends. Germline CDR1 is MGHRA and CDR2 is YSYEKL. The CDR3 length is 13 residues.